A single sample gave rise to the 20 T cell receptor beta chains below, sequenced in a study of cytomegalovirus exposure and HLA in healthy donors (dated by TCRdb to 2016 to 2017). Library preparation used the immunoSEQ multiplex PCR assay. For the multiplex PCR, a mixture combining 60 forward primers for TCR Vbeta segments and 13 reverse primers for TCR Jbeta segments was used. The source is immuneACCESS, and TCRdb retained only in-frame sequences with V and J called. Part of the clones is not carried over; for the studies checked, unresolved V genes explain less than half of this, and the remainder is unexplained. This sample is represented by more than 65,000 clones; 79% of them were singletons. The ten top clones hold 22% of the sample. Specimen: PBMCs. The receptors stem from a woman aged 40 to 49 in good health and CMV-seropositive.

The CDR3 coding sequence is TGCGCCAGCAGCGGGACGACAGGGAACTACGAGCAGTACTTC. Encoded protein: CASSGTTGNYEQYF. The V gene is TRBV5-1, the J gene TRBJ2-7; 7 bases align to TRBD1. CDR3 length equals 14 residues. With 4 bases clipped from V and 3 bases from J, the junction kept 7 bases outside the gene matches. Looked up from germline, CDR1 is SGHRS and CDR2 is YFSETQ.

This chain joins TRBV2 and TRBJ1-1; 7 bases match TRBD1. V gave up 6 bases and J gave up 2 bases; unmatched junction bases: 9. This CDR3 comprises 15 residues. The germline V gene encodes CDR1 SNHLY and CDR2 FYNNEI. CDR3 sequence reads: CASSRQGKANTEAFF. The CDR3 nucleotides are TGTGCCAGCAGCCGACAGGGAAAGGCTAACACTGAAGCTTTCTTT.

This rearrangement joins TRBV2 to TRBJ2-2; tentative D call: TRBD2 (5 bases). Germline CDR1 and CDR2: SNHLY and FYNNEI. The CDR3 length is 13 residues. With 4 bases removed from V and 7 bases from J, the gap between germline ends came to 10 bases. The CDR3, as DNA: TGTGCCAGCAGTGTCGGGGTGGTCGGGGAGCTGTTTTTT. Its translation: CASSVGVVGELFF.

This chain joins TRBV7-9 and TRBJ2-1; D remains ambiguous. V dropped 1 base and J dropped 2 bases, with 15 bases sitting between them. This CDR3 is built from 17 residues. Germline loops: CDR1 SEHNR, CDR2 FQNEAQ (reference sequence). The CDR3 spells CASSLVGRSTTYNEQFF. DNA of the CDR3: TGTGCCAGCAGCTTAGTAGGCAGGTCCACAACCTACAATGAGCAGTTCTTC. The complete variable domain, with remaining parts taken from reference TRBV7-9 and TRBJ2-1, reads DTGVSQNPRHKITKRGQNVTFRCDPISEHNRLYWYRQTLGQGPEFLTYFQNEAQLEKSRLLSDRFSAERPKGSFSTLEIQRTEQGDSAMYLCASSLVGRSTTYNEQFFGPGTRLTVL.

This chain uses TRBV6-5 with TRBJ2-7; weak D call: TRBD2 (5 bases). This CDR3 has 16 amino acids. CDR1 and CDR2 (germline): MNHEY, SVGAGI. Trimming cost V 0 bases and J 0 bases, with 12 bases left between them. The CDR3: CASSYSRGIHSYEQYF. The CDR3 DNA follows: TGTGCCAGCAGTTACTCGAGAGGGATCCACTCCTACGAGCAGTACTTC.

In DNA, the CDR3 is TGTGCCAGCAGTGATCCGGGACAGGGGGTTCTTTCACCCCTCCACTTT. Amino acid sequence: CASSDPGQGVLSPLHF. V usage is TRBV25-1 and J usage is TRBJ1-6, with 11 positions matching TRBD1. The CDR3 has 16 amino acids. In germline, CDR1 is MGHDK, CDR2 SYGVNS. Trimming cost V 3 bases and J 9 bases; bases outside gene matches: 7.

This clone is a singleton in its sample. The rearrangement uses TRBV30 and TRBJ1-2; 9 nucleotides agree with TRBD1. Germline CDR1 is GTSNPN and CDR2 is SVGIG (reference sequence). Trimming removed 4 bases from V and 7 bases from J; junction bases left unmatched: 7. CDR3 length: 13 amino acids. The CDR3 here is CAWIGQGSGGYTF. For the CDR3, the DNA is TGTGCCTGGATCGGACAGGGGAGTGGTGGCTACACCTTC.

The V call is TRBV28, the J call TRBJ1-5; D possibly corresponds to TRBD1 (6 bases). The V and J ends lost 6 bases and 6 bases respectively, with 15 bases between them. CDR1 and CDR2 from the germline V gene are MDHEN and SYDVKM. The CDR3 runs to 14 residues. DNA for the CDR3: TGTGCCAGCAGAGCCGGACAGTTAAGTCAGCCCCAGCATTTT. It yields the protein CASRAGQLSQPQHF.

The V call is TRBV15, the J call TRBJ2-2, with D tentatively TRBD1 (6 bases). The germline V gene has CDR1 LNHNV and CDR2 YYDKDF (reference sequence). Trimming left V 0 bases short and J 4 bases short, with 9 bases between. The CDR3 has 15 residues. The CDR3 is CATSRDIGGTGELFF. CDR3 DNA sequence: TGTGCCACCAGCAGAGATATAGGGGGCACCGGGGAGCTGTTTTTT.

The chain couples TRBV6-1 to TRBJ2-5; weak D call: TRBD1 (6 bases). Trimming pared 6 bases from V and 4 bases from J, leaving 15 bases between. Looked up from germline, CDR1 is MNHNS and CDR2 is SASEGT. The CDR3 is 14 residues long. In DNA, the CDR3 is TGTGCCAGCAGCATACAGGGATGGGGAGAGACCCAGTACTTC. Translated: CASSIQGWGETQYF.

Worth noting for this clone: Other DNA variants within this sample encode the same CDR3. The rearrangement joins TRBV28 to TRBJ1-1; D may be TRBD1 (5 bases). Trimming shortened V by 3 bases and J by 5 bases, and 13 bases separated the two germline ends. This CDR3 comprises 14 residues. In germline, CDR1 is MDHEN, CDR2 SYDVKM. CDR3 coding DNA: TGTGCCAGCAGTTTGAGCCAGGGATGGACTGAAGCTTTCTTT. Amino acids: CASSLSQGWTEAFF.

The chain is built from TRBV28 and TRBJ1-5; perhaps TRBD1 as D (5 bases). Trimming removed 7 bases at V and 7 bases at J, with 20 bases between. The germline V gene has CDR1 MDHEN and CDR2 SYDVKM. The CDR3 is 15 amino acids. The CDR3 sequence: CASNSGTVTAQPQHF. The CDR3 DNA sequence: TGTGCCAGCAACTCGGGGACTGTTACAGCCCAGCCCCAGCATTTT.

This chain joins TRBV19 and TRBJ2-7; weak D call: TRBD2 (5 bases). The CDR3 has 12 residues. V lost 5 bases and J lost 3, with 8 bases in between. The germline gives CDR1 LNHDA, CDR2 SQIVND (reference sequence). CDR3 sequence reads: CASSARDYEQYF. CDR3 DNA: TGTGCCAGTAGTGCGAGGGACTACGAGCAGTACTTC.

This clone appeared once. The chain has TRBV25-1 and TRBJ2-3; 7 bases fit TRBD2. The V and J ends lost 4 bases and 4 bases, in that order; junction bases with no gene match: 5. CDR3 length: 14 amino acids. Germline CDR1 MGHDK, CDR2 SYGVNS. CDR3 sequence (DNA): TGTGCCAGCAGTGCCCTAAGCGGGGCAGATACGCAGTATTTT. Translating it yields CASSALSGADTQYF.

The DNA for the CDR3 is TGTGCCAGCAGCCAAGCGCGGGAGGGCTCAGATACGCAGTATTTT. Translation gives CASSQAREGSDTQYF. The chain carries TRBV4-2 and TRBJ2-3, with 9 bases aligning to TRBD2. V was pared by 1 base and J by 4 bases, with 3 bases of the junction left unmatched. Germline loops: CDR1 LGHNA, CDR2 YNFKEQ. The CDR3 length is 15 residues.

This clone was found a few times. The rearrangement joins TRBV7-9 to TRBJ1-6; 7 positions match TRBD1. This CDR3 region has 17 residues. Losses at the gene ends were 5 bases for V and 10 bases for J; bases not matched to a gene: 17. The V gene's germline CDR1 is SEHNR and CDR2 FQNEAQ (reference sequence). The CDR3 region has the DNA TGTGCCAGCAGCAGAGTAACAGGGGCCACCGGGGGATCACCCCTCCACTTT. It translates to CASSRVTGATGGSPLHF.

This clone was found once. J is TRBJ2-7 and V is TRBV5-1; 7 nucleotides match TRBD2. Trimming at V came to 0 bases and at J to 3 bases, leaving 6 bases not matched to a gene. This CDR3 spans 15 amino acids. The germline V gene encodes CDR1 SGHRS and CDR2 YFSETQ. DNA for the CDR3: TGCGCCAGCAGCTTGGTAGGCGGGGGAGACTACGAGCAGTACTTC. This codes for CASSLVGGGDYEQYF.

The chain has TRBV5-4 and TRBJ2-1; 9 nucleotides align to TRBD2. The trim removed 0 bases at V and 7 bases at J, leaving 8 bases unmatched. CDR1 is SGHNT, CDR2 YYREEE, per germline (reference sequence). The CDR3 is 16 residues long. CDR3 DNA: TGTGCCAGCAGCTTGGAATGGCGGGGGGGCAGGAATGAGCAGTTCTTC. Translated, it gives CASSLEWRGGRNEQFF.

This rearrangement joins TRBV28 to TRBJ1-5; D is possibly TRBD1 (6 bases). Trimming removed 7 bases at V and 11 bases at J, with 18 bases between. Germline CDR1 is MDHEN and CDR2 is SYDVKM. The CDR3 contains 13 residues. CDR3 coding DNA: TGTGCCAGCACCCAGGGGTACCCGCCAGCCCAGCATTTT. This translates into CASTQGYPPAQHF.

The gene calls are TRBV19 and TRBJ2-3; 10 bases match TRBD2. This CDR3 is built from 16 residues. V lost 8 bases to trimming and J lost 5 bases; unmatched junction nucleotides: 13. The germline CDR1 and CDR2 sequences are LNHDA and SQIVND (reference sequence). The CDR3 DNA reads as TGTGCCAGTCGACTAGGAGCGGGAGGGCCGGGAGATACGCAGTATTTT. It specifies CASRLGAGGPGDTQYF. The complete variable domain, with remaining parts taken from reference TRBV19 and TRBJ2-3, reads DGGITQSPKYLFRKEGQNVTLSCEQNLNHDAMYWYRQDPGQGLRLIYYSQIVNDFQKGDIAEGYSVSREKKESFPLTVTSAQKNPTAFYLCASRLGAGGPGDTQYFGPGTRLTVL.